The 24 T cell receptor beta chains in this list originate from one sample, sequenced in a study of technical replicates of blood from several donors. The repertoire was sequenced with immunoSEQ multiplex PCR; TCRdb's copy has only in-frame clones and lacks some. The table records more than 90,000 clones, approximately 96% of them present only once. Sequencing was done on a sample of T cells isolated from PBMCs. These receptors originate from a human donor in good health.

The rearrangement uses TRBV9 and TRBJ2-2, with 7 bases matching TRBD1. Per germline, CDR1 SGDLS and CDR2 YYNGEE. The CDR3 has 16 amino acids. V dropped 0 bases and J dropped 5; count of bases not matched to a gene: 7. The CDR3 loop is CASSVDGTEVTGELFF. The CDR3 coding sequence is TGTGCCAGCAGCGTAGACGGGACAGAGGTAACCGGGGAGCTGTTTTTT.

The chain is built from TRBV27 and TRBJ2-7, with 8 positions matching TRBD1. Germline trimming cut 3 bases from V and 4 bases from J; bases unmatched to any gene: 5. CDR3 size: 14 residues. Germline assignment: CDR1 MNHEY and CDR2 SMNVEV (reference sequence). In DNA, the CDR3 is TGTGCCAGCAGTTTTGGACGGACAGGGTACGAGCAGTACTTC. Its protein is CASSFGRTGYEQYF.

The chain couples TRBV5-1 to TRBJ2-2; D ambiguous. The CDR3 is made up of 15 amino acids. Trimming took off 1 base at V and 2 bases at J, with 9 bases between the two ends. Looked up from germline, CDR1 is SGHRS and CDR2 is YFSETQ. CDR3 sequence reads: CASSLMEINTGELFF. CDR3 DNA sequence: TGCGCCAGCAGCTTGATGGAGATTAACACCGGGGAGCTGTTTTTT.

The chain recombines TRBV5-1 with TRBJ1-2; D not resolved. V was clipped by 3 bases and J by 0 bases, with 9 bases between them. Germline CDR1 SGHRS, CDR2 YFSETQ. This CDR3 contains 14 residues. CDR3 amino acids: CASSSEEANYGYTF. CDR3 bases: TGCGCCAGCAGCTCAGAGGAGGCTAACTATGGCTACACCTTC.

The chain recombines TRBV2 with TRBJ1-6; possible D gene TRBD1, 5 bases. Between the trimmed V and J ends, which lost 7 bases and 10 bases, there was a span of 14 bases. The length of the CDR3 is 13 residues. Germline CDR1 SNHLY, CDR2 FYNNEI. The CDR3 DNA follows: TGTGCCAGCAACGACGGGACTAGGTCACCCCTCCACTTT. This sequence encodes CASNDGTRSPLHF.

The CDR3 region has the DNA TGTGCCAGCAGCCCAGAAGGGACAAACTATGGCTACACCTTC. Translation gives CASSPEGTNYGYTF. This sequence joins TRBV4-2 and TRBJ1-2; possibly TRBD1 for D (6 bases). The CDR3 has 14 amino acids. Per the germline V gene, CDR1 is LGHNA and CDR2 is YNFKEQ. The V and J ends lost 4 bases and 2 bases respectively, with 11 bases between them.

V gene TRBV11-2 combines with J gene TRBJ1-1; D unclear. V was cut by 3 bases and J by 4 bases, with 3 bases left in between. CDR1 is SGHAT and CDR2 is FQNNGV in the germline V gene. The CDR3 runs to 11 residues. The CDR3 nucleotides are TGTGCCAGCAGCTTTCTCACTGAAGCTTTCTTT. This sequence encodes CASSFLTEAFF.

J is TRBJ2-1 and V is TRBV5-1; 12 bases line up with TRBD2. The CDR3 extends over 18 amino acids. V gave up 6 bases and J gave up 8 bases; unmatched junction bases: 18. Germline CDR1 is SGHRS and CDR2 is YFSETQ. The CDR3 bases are TGCGCCAGCAAAGGACCCCTGTCTAGCGGGAGGGCCTTACATGAGCAGTTCTTC. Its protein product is CASKGPLSSGRALHEQFF.

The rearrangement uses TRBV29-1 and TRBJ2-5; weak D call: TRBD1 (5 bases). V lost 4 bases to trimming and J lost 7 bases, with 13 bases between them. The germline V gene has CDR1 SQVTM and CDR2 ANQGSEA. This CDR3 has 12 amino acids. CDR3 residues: CSVGQGSGTQYF. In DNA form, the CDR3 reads TGCAGCGTTGGGCAGGGATCGGGGACCCAGTACTTC.

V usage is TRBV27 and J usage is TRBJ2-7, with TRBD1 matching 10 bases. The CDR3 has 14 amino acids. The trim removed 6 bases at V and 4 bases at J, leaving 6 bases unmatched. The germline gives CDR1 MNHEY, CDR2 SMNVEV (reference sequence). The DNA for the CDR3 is TGTGCCAGCAGACAGGGACAGGGGAGTTACGAGCAGTACTTC. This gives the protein CASRQGQGSYEQYF.

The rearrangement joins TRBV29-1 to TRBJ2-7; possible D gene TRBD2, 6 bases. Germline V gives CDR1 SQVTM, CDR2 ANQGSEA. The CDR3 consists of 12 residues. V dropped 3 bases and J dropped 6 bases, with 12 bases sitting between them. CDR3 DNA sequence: TGCAGCGTTGACGGGAGAGGGAGCGAGCAGTACTTC. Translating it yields CSVDGRGSEQYF.

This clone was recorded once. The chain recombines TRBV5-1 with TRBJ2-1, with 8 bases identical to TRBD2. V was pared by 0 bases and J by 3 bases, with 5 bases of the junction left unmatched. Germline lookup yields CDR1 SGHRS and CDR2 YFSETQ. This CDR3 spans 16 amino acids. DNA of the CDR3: TGCGCCAGCAGCTTGGCCCCGGGGACTAGCTACAATGAGCAGTTCTTC. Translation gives CASSLAPGTSYNEQFF. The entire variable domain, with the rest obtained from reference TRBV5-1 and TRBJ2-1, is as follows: KAGVTQTPRYLIKTRGQQVTLSCSPISGHRSVSWYQQTPGQGLQFLFEYFSETQRNKGNFPGRFSGRQFSNSRSEMNVSTLELGDSALYLCASSLAPGTSYNEQFFGPGTRLTVL.

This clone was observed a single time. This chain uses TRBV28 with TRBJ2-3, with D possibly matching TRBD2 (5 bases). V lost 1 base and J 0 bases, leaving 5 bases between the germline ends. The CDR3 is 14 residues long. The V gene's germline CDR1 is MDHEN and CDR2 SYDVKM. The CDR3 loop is CASSLSGSTDTQYF. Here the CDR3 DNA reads TGTGCCAGCAGTTTATCGGGGAGCACAGATACGCAGTATTTT.

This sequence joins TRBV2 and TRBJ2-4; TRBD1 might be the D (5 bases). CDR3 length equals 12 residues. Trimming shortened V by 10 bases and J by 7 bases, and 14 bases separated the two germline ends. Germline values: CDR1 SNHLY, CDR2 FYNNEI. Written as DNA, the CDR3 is TGTGCCACCACGGGCAAGGGGAACATTCAGTACTTC. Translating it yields CATTGKGNIQYF. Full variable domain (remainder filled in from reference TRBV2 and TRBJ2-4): EPEVTQTPSHQVTQMGQEVILRCVPISNHLYFYWYRQILGQKVEFLVSFYNNEISEKSEIFDDQFSVERPDGSNFTLKIRSTKLEDSAMYFCATTGKGNIQYFGAGTRLSVL.

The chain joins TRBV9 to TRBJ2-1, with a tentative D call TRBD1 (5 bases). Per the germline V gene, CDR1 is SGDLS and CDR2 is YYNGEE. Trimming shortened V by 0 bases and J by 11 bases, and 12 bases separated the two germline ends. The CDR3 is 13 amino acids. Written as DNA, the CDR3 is TGTGCCAGCAGCGTAGCTCCCAGGGCCAAGCAGTTCTTC. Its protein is CASSVAPRAKQFF.

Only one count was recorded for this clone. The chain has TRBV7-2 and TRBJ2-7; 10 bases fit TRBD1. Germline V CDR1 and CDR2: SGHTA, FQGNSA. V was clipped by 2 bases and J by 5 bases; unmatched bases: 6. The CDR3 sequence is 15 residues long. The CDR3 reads CASSLRTGGRNEQYF. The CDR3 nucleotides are TGTGCCAGCAGCTTACGGACAGGGGGTCGGAACGAGCAGTACTTC.

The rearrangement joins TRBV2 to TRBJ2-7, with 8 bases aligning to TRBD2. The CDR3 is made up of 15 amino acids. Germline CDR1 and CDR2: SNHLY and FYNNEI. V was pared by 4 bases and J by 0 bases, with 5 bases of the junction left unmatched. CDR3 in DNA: TGTGCCAGCAGTGTGACTAGCGCCTACTCCTACGAGCAGTACTTC. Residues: CASSVTSAYSYEQYF.

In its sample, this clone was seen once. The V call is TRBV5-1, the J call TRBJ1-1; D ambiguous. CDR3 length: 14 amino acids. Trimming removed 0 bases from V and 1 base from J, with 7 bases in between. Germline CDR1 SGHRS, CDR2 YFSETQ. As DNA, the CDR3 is TGCGCCAGCAGCTTGGTCAGTGAGAACACTGAAGCTTTCTTT. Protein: CASSLVSENTEAFF.

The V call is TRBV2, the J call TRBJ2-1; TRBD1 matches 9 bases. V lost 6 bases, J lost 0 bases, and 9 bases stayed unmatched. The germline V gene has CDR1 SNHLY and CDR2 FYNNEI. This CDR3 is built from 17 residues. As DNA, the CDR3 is TGTGCCAGCAGCCGGACAGGGGCTGAGAGCTCCTACAATGAGCAGTTCTTC. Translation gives CASSRTGAESSYNEQFF.

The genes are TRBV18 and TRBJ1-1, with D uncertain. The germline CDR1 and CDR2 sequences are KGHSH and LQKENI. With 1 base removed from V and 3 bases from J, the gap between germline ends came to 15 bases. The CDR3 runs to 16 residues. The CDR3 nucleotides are TGTGCCAGCTCACCACAAGCTTACGGACTGGACACTGAAGCTTTCTTT. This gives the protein CASSPQAYGLDTEAFF. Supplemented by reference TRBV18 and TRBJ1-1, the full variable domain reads NAGVMQNPRHLVRRRGQEARLRCSPMKGHSHVYWYRQLPEEGLKFMVYLQKENIIDESGMPKERFSAEFPKEGPSILRIQQVVRGDSAAYFCASSPQAYGLDTEAFFGQGTRLTVV.

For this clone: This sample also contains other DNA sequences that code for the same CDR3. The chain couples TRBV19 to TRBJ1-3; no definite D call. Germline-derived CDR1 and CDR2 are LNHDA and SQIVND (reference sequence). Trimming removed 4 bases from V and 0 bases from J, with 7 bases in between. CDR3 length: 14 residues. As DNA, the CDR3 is TGTGCCAGTAGTAAAGGAGTCTCTGGAAACACCATATATTTT. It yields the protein CASSKGVSGNTIYF. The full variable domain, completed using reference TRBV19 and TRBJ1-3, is DGGITQSPKYLFRKEGQNVTLSCEQNLNHDAMYWYRQDPGQGLRLIYYSQIVNDFQKGDIAEGYSVSREKKESFPLTVTSAQKNPTAFYLCASSKGVSGNTIYFGEGSWLTVV.

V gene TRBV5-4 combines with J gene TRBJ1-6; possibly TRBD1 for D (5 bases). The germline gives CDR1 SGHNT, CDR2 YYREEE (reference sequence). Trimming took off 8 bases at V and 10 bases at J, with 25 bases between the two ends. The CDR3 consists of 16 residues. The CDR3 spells CASSPGGGDYRSPLHF. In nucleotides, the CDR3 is TGTGCCAGTAGCCCGGGGGGTGGGGATTACCGGTCACCCCTCCACTTT.

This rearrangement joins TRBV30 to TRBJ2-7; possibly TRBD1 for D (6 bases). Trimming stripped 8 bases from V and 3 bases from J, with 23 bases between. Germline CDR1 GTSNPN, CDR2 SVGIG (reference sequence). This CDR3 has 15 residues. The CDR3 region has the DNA TGTGCCGGGGAACAGGGTTCCCTCACGGACTACGAGCAGTACTTC. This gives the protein CAGEQGSLTDYEQYF.

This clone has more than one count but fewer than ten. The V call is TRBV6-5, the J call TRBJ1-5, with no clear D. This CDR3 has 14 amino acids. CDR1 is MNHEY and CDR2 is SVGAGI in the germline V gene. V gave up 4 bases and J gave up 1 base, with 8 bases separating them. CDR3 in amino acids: CASSSDNSNQPQHF. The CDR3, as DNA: TGTGCCAGCAGTTCCGACAACAGCAATCAGCCCCAGCATTTT.